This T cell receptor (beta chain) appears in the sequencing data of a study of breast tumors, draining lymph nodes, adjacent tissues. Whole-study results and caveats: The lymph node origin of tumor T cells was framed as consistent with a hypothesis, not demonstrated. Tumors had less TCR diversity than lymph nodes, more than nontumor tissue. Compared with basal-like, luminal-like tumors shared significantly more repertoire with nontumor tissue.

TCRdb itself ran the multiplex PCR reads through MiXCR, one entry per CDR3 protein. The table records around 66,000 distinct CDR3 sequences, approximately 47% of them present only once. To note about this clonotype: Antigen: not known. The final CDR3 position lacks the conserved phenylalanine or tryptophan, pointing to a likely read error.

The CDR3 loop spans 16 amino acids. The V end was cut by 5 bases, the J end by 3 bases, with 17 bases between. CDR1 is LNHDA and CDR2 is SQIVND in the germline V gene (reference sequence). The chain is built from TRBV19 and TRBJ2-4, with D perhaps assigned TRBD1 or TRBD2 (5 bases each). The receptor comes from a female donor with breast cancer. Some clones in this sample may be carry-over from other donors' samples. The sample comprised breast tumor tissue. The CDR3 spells CASSLRDGSFKNIQYS. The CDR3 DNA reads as TGTGCCAGTAGTTTACGGGACGGATCATTCAAAAACATTCAGTACTCC.